Below, one T cell receptor (beta chain) is given with its context. The antigen remains undetermined. The source of the sample is a study of response to subunit inactivated influenza vaccine. A single record per CDR3 protein comes from TCRdb applying MiXCR to the RT-PCR reads. The repertoire holds fewer than 400,000 distinct CDR3 sequences, with just over 20% as singletons. Findings of the study overall: It was the authors' suggestion that each seasonal influenza vaccination recruits few new T cells.

The trim removed 6 bases at V and 4 bases at J, leaving 6 bases unmatched. The CDR3 spans 14 residues. The rearrangement joins TRBV12-3 or TRBV12-4 to TRBJ1-1, with TRBD1 matching over 9 bases. The sequenced sample was PBMCs from blood, obtained less than 22 months after vaccination. This clonotype was sampled from a man in his fifties or sixties who received an inactivated influenza vaccine. The CDR3 protein is CASSAGTGLTEAFF. The DNA of the CDR3 is TGTGCCAGCAGCGCCGGGACAGGGCTCACTGAAGCTTTCTTT.